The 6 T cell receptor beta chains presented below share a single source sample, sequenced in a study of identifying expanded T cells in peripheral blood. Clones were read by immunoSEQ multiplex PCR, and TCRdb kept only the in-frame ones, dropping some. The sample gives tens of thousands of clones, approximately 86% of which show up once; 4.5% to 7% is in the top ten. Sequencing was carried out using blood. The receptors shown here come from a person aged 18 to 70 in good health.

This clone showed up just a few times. The CDR3 loop is CASSVNQGDTIYF. The CDR3 DNA reads as TGTGCCAGCAGCGTAAACCAGGGGGACACCATATATTTT. This chain uses TRBV9 with TRBJ1-3; 7 bases agree with TRBD1. After removal of 1 base from V and 8 bases from J, the junction contained 3 bases not matched to a gene. Germline assignment: CDR1 SGDLS and CDR2 YYNGEE. CDR3 length equals 13 residues.

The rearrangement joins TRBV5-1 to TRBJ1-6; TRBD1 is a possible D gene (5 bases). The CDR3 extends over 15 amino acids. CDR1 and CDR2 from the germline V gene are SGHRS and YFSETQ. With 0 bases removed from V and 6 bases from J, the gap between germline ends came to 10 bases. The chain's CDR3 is CASSLGGVANSPLHF. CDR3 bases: TGCGCCAGCAGCTTGGGGGGGGTTGCTAATTCACCCCTCCACTTT. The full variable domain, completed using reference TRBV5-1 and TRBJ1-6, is KAGVTQTPRYLIKTRGQQVTLSCSPISGHRSVSWYQQTPGQGLQFLFEYFSETQRNKGNFPGRFSGRQFSNSRSEMNVSTLELGDSALYLCASSLGGVANSPLHFGNGTRLTVT.

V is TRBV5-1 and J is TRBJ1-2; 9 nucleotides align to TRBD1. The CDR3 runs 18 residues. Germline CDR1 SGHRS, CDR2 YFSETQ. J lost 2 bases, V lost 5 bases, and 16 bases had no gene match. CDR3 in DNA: TGCGCCAGCAGTTTCGGACAGGGGTCACCTTACCGCAACTATGGCTACACCTTC. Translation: CASSFGQGSPYRNYGYTF.

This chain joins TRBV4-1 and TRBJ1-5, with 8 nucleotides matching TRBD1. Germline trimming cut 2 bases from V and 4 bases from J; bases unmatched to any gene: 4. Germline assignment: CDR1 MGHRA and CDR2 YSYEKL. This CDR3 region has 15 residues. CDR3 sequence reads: CASSQLTGVNQPQHF. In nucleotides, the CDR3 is TGCGCCAGCAGCCAACTGACAGGGGTAAATCAGCCCCAGCATTTT.

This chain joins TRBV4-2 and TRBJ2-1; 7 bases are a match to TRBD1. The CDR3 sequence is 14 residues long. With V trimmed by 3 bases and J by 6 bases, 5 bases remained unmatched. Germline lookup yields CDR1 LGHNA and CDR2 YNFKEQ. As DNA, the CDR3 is TGTGCCAGCAGCCAGGGAAACAGGGGCAATGAGCAGTTCTTC. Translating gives CASSQGNRGNEQFF.

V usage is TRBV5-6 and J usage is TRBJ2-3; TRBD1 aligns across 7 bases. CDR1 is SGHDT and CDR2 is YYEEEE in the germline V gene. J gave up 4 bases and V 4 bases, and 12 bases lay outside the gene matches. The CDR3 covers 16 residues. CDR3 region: CASSRRDSADSDTQYF. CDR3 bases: TGTGCCAGCAGCCGAAGGGACAGCGCTGACTCAGATACGCAGTATTTT.